A selection of T cell receptor beta chains follows, all from one sample in a study of T cells expressing NK-cell markers. From its re-call of the 5' RACE reads, TCRdb lists each CDR3 protein once, without DNA. The sample has roughly 350,000 distinct CDR3 sequences. The sample was blood T cells: a sorted CD56 or NKG2C T cell subset, CD4+ or CD8+ T cells, or bulk PBMC T cells (not recorded which). These receptors were obtained from a man aged 18-69 years in good health. Each CDR3 is given with its conserved first and last residue.

j_call v_call cdr3_aa
TRBJ1-4 TRBV7-8 CASSLVSEKLFF
TRBJ1-5 TRBV6-2/TRBV6-3 CASSYGSLGQPQHF
TRBJ2-5 TRBV28 CASSFWEEEQETQYF
TRBJ2-2 TRBV5-6 CASSLGLAGGTGELFF
TRBJ1-2 TRBV6-5 CASSSDNYGYTF
TRBJ2-7 TRBV15 CATSRDGQGLREQYF
TRBJ2-4 TRBV6-1 CASSEWGPKNIQYF
TRBJ2-1 TRBV20-1 CSAPFVSYNEQFF
TRBJ1-2 TRBV27 CASSDNRVYGGYTF
TRBJ2-7 TRBV7-2 CASSPPGRSYEQYF
TRBJ2-2 TRBV6-1 CASNWGVTNTGELFF
TRBJ1-3 TRBV4-2 CASSQEFSPASTIYF
TRBJ2-3 TRBV6-2/TRBV6-3 CASSPLSATQYF
TRBJ2-7 TRBV7-6 CASSFASGGNYEQYF
TRBJ1-4 TRBV5-5 CASSPGGFGEKLFF
TRBJ2-2 TRBV12-3/TRBV12-4 CASSPGNTGELFF
TRBJ2-5 TRBV5-1 CASSQGTFKETQYF
TRBJ1-6 TRBV20-1 CSARDRRTESPLHF
TRBJ2-5 TRBV6-5 CASSYNIRGGAETQYF
TRBJ2-1 TRBV5-3 CARITRLAGKYNEQFF
TRBJ2-5 TRBV30 CAWSPAGEETQYF
TRBJ2-2 TRBV12-3/TRBV12-4 CATRWGPNTGELFF
TRBJ2-5 TRBV6-1 CATRLAGALYQETQYF
TRBJ1-3 TRBV12-3/TRBV12-4 CASSHRGDAGNTIYF
TRBJ1-2 TRBV5-6 CASSLAGSFADGYTF
TRBJ2-4 TRBV7-9 CASSSKGLPAQYF
TRBJ2-3 TRBV7-2 CASSFSGQGTDTQYF